The 13 T cell receptor beta chains below come from one sample, sequenced in a study of chemoradiotherapy in HPV16-positive cancers. This table comes from immunoSEQ multiplex PCR, and its TCRdb copy is limited to in-frame clones, with some not included. The profile covers about 21,000 clones, with more than 70% appearing a single time and about 2.3% taken by the ten largest. This specimen was blood, taken from a patient who underwent chemoradiotherapy. Receptors were obtained from a human donor with HPV-associated anogenital cancer.

V is TRBV7-2 and J is TRBJ2-2; TRBD1 agrees at 7 bases. CDR1 and CDR2 from the germline V gene are SGHTA and FQGNSA. The CDR3 covers 15 residues. The V segment lost 0 bases and the J segment 3 bases; nucleotides outside the gene matches: 1. CDR3 in amino acids: CASSLARGHTGELFF. CDR3 bases: TGTGCCAGCAGCTTAGCGAGGGGGCACACCGGGGAGCTGTTTTTT.

The chain employs TRBV4-3 and TRBJ1-1; TRBD1 is a possible D gene (5 bases). Germline V gene lookup returns CDR1 LGHNA and CDR2 YSLEER. This CDR3 has 14 residues. V was trimmed by 8 bases and J by 5 bases, leaving 18 bases between them. Written as DNA, the CDR3 is TGCGCCAGCTCCCTCAGGGCCAAAGGGACTGAAGCTTTCTTT. This gives the protein CASSLRAKGTEAFF.

The CDR3 spells CASSSRLAGGVETQYF. Here the CDR3 DNA reads TGTGCCAGCAGCTCCCGACTAGCGGGAGGGGTAGAGACCCAGTACTTC. This rearrangement joins TRBV7-2 to TRBJ2-5; 14 bases map to TRBD2. The CDR3 runs to 16 residues. The germline CDR1 and CDR2 sequences are SGHTA and FQGNSA. The J segment lost 4 bases and the V segment lost 4 bases, leaving 5 bases of the junction unmatched.

V usage is TRBV5-1 and J usage is TRBJ2-1; 12 bases align to TRBD1. Germline V gene data show CDR1 as SGHRS and CDR2 as YFSETQ. The CDR3 is 18 amino acids. The V gene end was trimmed by 0 bases and the J gene end by 7 bases; junction bases not matched to a gene: 11. The CDR3 nucleotides are TGCGCCAGCAGCTTGGGGGACAGGGGGCGCGGGGGAAGGAATGAGCAGTTCTTC. The encoded protein is CASSLGDRGRGGRNEQFF.

The V and J genes are TRBV28 and TRBJ1-5, with unresolved D. Germline CDR1 reads MDHEN; CDR2 reads SYDVKM. The CDR3 runs to 13 residues. V lost 7 bases and J lost 8, with 15 bases in between. The CDR3 reads CASNAGPLEPQHF. The CDR3 DNA follows: TGTGCCAGCAACGCTGGTCCGTTAGAGCCCCAGCATTTT.

The rearrangement links TRBV7-2 to TRBJ2-4; 16 bases are a match to TRBD2. The CDR3 is 20 amino acids. Trimming cost V 0 bases and J 0 bases; bases outside gene matches: 5. Germline V gene lookup returns CDR1 SGHTA and CDR2 FQGNSA. The CDR3 region is CASSLATGLAGGVAKNIQYF. DNA of the CDR3: TGTGCCAGCAGCTTAGCGACGGGACTAGCGGGAGGGGTAGCCAAAAACATTCAGTACTTC.

The V gene is TRBV9, the J gene TRBJ2-1, with D possibly being TRBD2 (8 bases). The V end was cut by 4 bases, the J end by 0 bases, with 23 bases between. CDR3 size: 19 residues. CDR1 is SGDLS and CDR2 is YYNGEE in the germline V gene. This CDR3 reads CASSLKGAGGGSSYNEQFF. CDR3 coding DNA: TGTGCCAGCAGCCTAAAGGGGGCGGGGGGCGGAAGCTCCTACAATGAGCAGTTCTTC.

CDR3 sequence (DNA): TGTGCCAGCAGCACAGGACTTACCTACAATGAGCAGTTCTTC. Amino acid sequence: CASSTGLTYNEQFF. V is TRBV11-3 and J is TRBJ2-1; D is perhaps TRBD1 or TRBD2 (5 bases each). V lost 5 bases and J lost 2, with 10 bases in between. Germline V gene data show CDR1 as SGHNT and CDR2 as YENEEA. This CDR3 has 14 residues.

The V and J genes are TRBV2 and TRBJ1-5; the D gene is possibly TRBD1 (6 bases). The CDR3 contains 15 residues. Per the germline V gene, CDR1 is SNHLY and CDR2 is FYNNEI. V was cut by 5 bases and J by 7 bases, with 18 bases left in between. This CDR3 reads CASSTRGGLGQPQHF. The CDR3, as DNA: TGTGCCAGCAGTACTAGGGGGGGGCTCGGGCAGCCCCAGCATTTT.

This chain joins TRBV6-1 and TRBJ1-5; D gene unclear. CDR1 MNHNS and CDR2 SASEGT come from the germline V gene. V was trimmed by 6 bases and J by 10 bases, leaving 10 bases between them. CDR3 length equals 11 residues. The chain's CDR3 is CASSPGGPQHF. CDR3 DNA sequence: TGTGCCAGCAGCCCGGGAGGACCCCAGCATTTT.

The chain links TRBV10-3 to TRBJ1-1; tentative D call: TRBD1 (5 bases). The CDR3 is made up of 14 amino acids. The germline CDR1 and CDR2 sequences are ENHRY and SYGVKD. Trimming removed 5 bases from V and 1 base from J, with 11 bases in between. The CDR3 here is CAISTGAGNTEAFF. The CDR3 DNA is TGTGCCATCAGTACAGGCGCGGGGAACACTGAAGCTTTCTTT.

V gene TRBV2 combines with J gene TRBJ2-5; TRBD1 might be the D (5 bases). The CDR3 runs 13 residues. V lost 4 bases, J lost 5 bases, and 11 bases lay in between. Germline CDR1 reads SNHLY; CDR2 reads FYNNEI. The CDR3 spells CASSVSGSETQYF. The CDR3 DNA sequence: TGTGCCAGCAGTGTTTCAGGGTCGGAGACCCAGTACTTC.

J is TRBJ2-3 and V is TRBV18, with 11 nucleotides matching TRBD2. V shed 3 bases, J shed 2 bases, and the junction held 4 bases outside the gene matches. The CDR3 loop spans 16 amino acids. The germline CDR1 and CDR2 sequences are KGHSH and LQKENI. The CDR3 region is CASSPGTSGHTDTQYF. DNA of the CDR3: TGTGCCAGCTCACCCGGGACTAGCGGACACACAGATACGCAGTATTTT.